This entry lists 32 T cell receptor beta chains sequenced from one sample in a study of beta chain features in type 1 diabetes. General observations from the study: Moderately but significantly shorter TCRB CDR3s were found in Type 1 diabetes patients in all four CD4+ subsets.

Expressed TCRB transcripts were sequenced, since all the RNA that had been isolated was reverse transcribed. Assay used: immunoSEQ multiplex PCR; TCRdb lists only in-frame clones, some missing. The profile shows hundreds of thousands of clones, roughly a tenth of them singletons. No cognate antigen is known for these TCRs. Sequencing was performed on naive CD4+ T cells from blood. These receptors all stem from a man aged 25-40 years with type 1 diabetes.

As regards this clone: Other DNA variants within this sample encode the same CDR3. The chain joins TRBV18 to TRBJ2-3; 10 bases agree with TRBD2. This CDR3 is built from 14 residues. V was clipped by 6 bases and J by 4 bases; unmatched bases: 4. The germline gives CDR1 KGHSH, CDR2 LQKENI. As DNA, the CDR3 is TGTGCCAGCTCCCCTAGCGGGGGAGCAGATACGCAGTATTTT. Protein: CASSPSGGADTQYF.

Comment on this clone: Other DNA sequences of this sample code for an identical CDR3. V is TRBV5-1 and J is TRBJ1-1; maybe TRBD1 (5 bases). This CDR3 is built from 14 residues. Germline values: CDR1 SGHRS, CDR2 YFSETQ. V lost 2 bases to trimming and J lost 2 bases, with 10 bases between them. The CDR3 DNA reads as TGCGCCAGCAGCTTAGACAGACTCAACACTGAAGCTTTCTTT. Encoded protein: CASSLDRLNTEAFF.

The chain combines TRBV5-4 with TRBJ2-1; D remains unclear. CDR1 is SGHNT and CDR2 is YYREEE in the germline V gene (reference sequence). The CDR3 loop spans 15 amino acids. The V end was cut by 4 bases, the J end by 9 bases, with 20 bases between. CDR3 loop: CASSRNSGPDSEQFF. The CDR3 bases are TGTGCCAGCAGCCGCAACTCTGGGCCGGATAGTGAGCAGTTCTTC.

The genes are TRBV6-1 and TRBJ1-1; D gene ambiguous. V was pared by 4 bases and J by 4 bases, with 10 bases between. The germline gives CDR1 MNHNS, CDR2 SASEGT. The CDR3 is 13 amino acids. The CDR3 sequence is CASSAHQSTEAFF. In nucleotides, the CDR3 is TGTGCCAGCAGTGCCCATCAGTCCACTGAAGCTTTCTTT.

The rearrangement uses TRBV6-1 and TRBJ1-6; no clear D gene. Trimming removed 4 bases from V and 12 bases from J, with 10 bases in between. CDR1 is MNHNS, CDR2 SASEGT, per germline. The CDR3 extends over 12 amino acids. CDR3: CASSVLRGPLHF. In DNA, the CDR3 is TGTGCCAGCAGTGTACTTCGAGGACCCCTCCACTTT.

There are a few counts of this clone. One junction end does not reproduce the germline sequence, and a read error may be involved. The genes are TRBV28 and TRBJ2-1, with D maybe TRBD2 (5 bases). The CDR3 runs 11 residues. Germline V gives CDR1 MDHEN, CDR2 SYDVKM. As DNA, the CDR3 is TGCGCCGCGGGCAGGTTAAATGAGCAGTTCTTC. Its translation is CAAGRLNEQFF. Together with reference TRBV28 and TRBJ2-1, the CDR3 gives the full variable domain: DVKVTQSSRYLVKRTGEKVFLECVQDMDHENMFWYRQDPGLGLRLIYFSYDVKMKEKGDIPEGYSVSREKKERFSLILESASTNQTSMYLCAAGRLNEQFFGPGTRLTVL.

The V gene is TRBV15, the J gene TRBJ2-3; D is unresolved. The CDR3 has 12 amino acids. The V gene lost 3 bases and the J gene lost 6 bases, with 7 bases spanning the gap. The germline V gene has CDR1 LNHNV and CDR2 YYDKDF (reference sequence). The CDR3, as DNA: TGTGCCACCAGCAGCCCCGGGGATACGCAGTATTTT. It is translated as CATSSPGDTQYF.

Comment on this clone: Germline and junction disagree at one end, which may indicate a read error. This chain links TRBV7-9 with TRBJ2-7; 7 bases agree with TRBD1. Per the germline V gene, CDR1 is SEHNR and CDR2 is FQNEAQ (reference sequence). This CDR3 comprises 13 residues. Written as DNA, the CDR3 is TGTGCCAGCAGCACCAGTGGGGGACAGAAGAGGGACTTC. This sequence encodes CASSTSGGQKRDF.

V gene TRBV5-6 combines with J gene TRBJ2-5; TRBD2 might be the D (5 bases). CDR1 SGHDT and CDR2 YYEEEE come from the germline V gene. This CDR3 contains 14 residues. The V and J ends lost 3 bases and 1 base respectively, with 10 bases between them. The CDR3 region is CASSWTDSQETQYF. In DNA form, the CDR3 reads TGTGCCAGCAGCTGGACGGACTCCCAAGAGACCCAGTACTTC.

The chain couples TRBV4-1 to TRBJ2-1, with 8 bases fitting TRBD2. CDR1 is MGHRA and CDR2 is YSYEKL in the germline V gene. This CDR3 region has 15 residues. J lost 5 bases, V lost 6 bases, and 9 bases had no gene match. The CDR3 sequence is CASSPGGRRDNEQFF. The CDR3 DNA sequence: TGCGCCAGCAGTCCGGGGGGGCGTAGGGACAATGAGCAGTTCTTC.

The chain combines TRBV7-3 with TRBJ2-3, with a tentative D call TRBD2 (7 bases). The V end was cut by 2 bases, the J end by 4 bases, with 13 bases between. This CDR3 spans 15 amino acids. CDR1 SGHTA and CDR2 FQGTGA come from the germline V gene. CDR3 sequence reads: CASSLGGARPDTQYF. The CDR3 nucleotides read TGTGCCAGCAGCTTAGGGGGGGCTCGCCCAGATACGCAGTATTTT. Based on the CDR3 plus reference TRBV7-3 and TRBJ2-3, the full variable domain is GAGVSQTPSNKVTEKGKYVELRCDPISGHTALYWYRQSLGQGPEFLIYFQGTGAADDSGLPNDRFFAVRPEGSVSTLKIQRTERGDSAVYLCASSLGGARPDTQYFGPGTRLTVL.

Only a few counts were recorded for this clone. The chain carries TRBV29-1 and TRBJ1-1; D not certain. The germline V gene has CDR1 SQVTM and CDR2 ANQGSEA. This CDR3 has 13 amino acids. V was clipped by 4 bases and J by 5 bases, with 14 bases between them. The CDR3 is CSVGQRALTEAFF. The CDR3 DNA is TGCAGCGTTGGTCAGCGGGCATTGACTGAAGCTTTCTTT.

The chain recombines TRBV27 with TRBJ2-1; TRBD2 matches 8 bases. Germline loops: CDR1 MNHEY, CDR2 SMNVEV (reference sequence). The CDR3 sequence is 16 residues long. After removal of 3 bases from V and 5 bases from J, the junction contained 9 bases not matched to a gene. The CDR3 spells CASSFAGGGRNNEQFF. CDR3 bases: TGTGCCAGCAGTTTTGCCGGGGGGGGGCGAAACAATGAGCAGTTCTTC.

This chain links TRBV7-8 with TRBJ2-1, with 13 positions matching TRBD2. J lost 9 bases, V lost 5 bases, and 4 bases had no gene match. The V gene's germline CDR1 is SGHVS and CDR2 FQNEAQ. This CDR3 is 14 amino acids long. The CDR3 nucleotides read TGTGCCAGCAGCCGACTAGCGGGGGGAGGTGAGCAGTTCTTC. Encoded protein: CASSRLAGGGEQFF.

This clone was counted a few times. The chain's CDR3 is CASSLYPAANTGELFF. CDR3 nucleotide sequence: TGTGCCAGCAGCCTCTACCCAGCGGCAAACACCGGGGAGCTGTTTTTT. The V gene is TRBV11-1, the J gene TRBJ2-2; D perhaps matches TRBD2 (5 bases). Trimming stripped 5 bases from V and 2 bases from J, with 15 bases between. CDR3 length: 16 residues. Germline values: CDR1 SGHAT, CDR2 FQDESV (reference sequence).

Comments on this clone: The sample carries other DNA sequences with the same CDR3. V and J are TRBV9 and TRBJ2-5, with TRBD1 matching 8 bases. After removal of 2 bases from V and 5 bases from J, the junction contained 5 bases not matched to a gene. The CDR3 has 14 residues. Germline lookup yields CDR1 SGDLS and CDR2 YYNGEE. CDR3 sequence reads: CASSVGTGRETQYF. The CDR3 DNA reads TGTGCCAGCAGCGTGGGGACAGGCCGGGAGACCCAGTACTTC.

The V call is TRBV18, the J call TRBJ1-2; D is possibly TRBD1 (5 bases). This CDR3 is built from 14 residues. Looked up from germline, CDR1 is KGHSH and CDR2 is LQKENI. Trimming took 1 base from V and 8 from J, leaving 14 bases between them. CDR3 sequence (DNA): TGTGCCAGCTCACCACTGGACCGGGGGGAAGGCTACACCTTC. Protein sequence: CASSPLDRGEGYTF. Supplemented by reference TRBV18 and TRBJ1-2, the full variable domain reads NAGVMQNPRHLVRRRGQEARLRCSPMKGHSHVYWYRQLPEEGLKFMVYLQKENIIDESGMPKERFSAEFPKEGPSILRIQQVVRGDSAAYFCASSPLDRGEGYTFGSGTRLTVV.

V gene TRBV5-1 combines with J gene TRBJ2-7, with D maybe TRBD2 (8 bases). The CDR3 extends over 17 amino acids. CDR1 SGHRS and CDR2 YFSETQ come from the germline V gene. V was shortened by 4 bases and J by 2 bases, with 22 bases between the two germline ends. CDR3 loop: CASSRYPGGTAPYEQYF. CDR3 DNA: TGCGCCAGCAGCCGTTACCCGGGAGGGACAGCCCCCTACGAGCAGTACTTC.

The V and J genes are TRBV12-2 and TRBJ2-5; TRBD2 is the table's D call, not checked against the DNA. TRBV12-2 is a pseudogene segment. The CDR3 runs to 12 residues. CDR3 region: CASRLTSAGQYF. CDR3 nucleotides: TGTGCAAGTCGCTTGACTAGCGCGGGGCAGTACTTC.

The chain links TRBV7-9 to TRBJ2-5; a possible D gene is TRBD1 (6 bases). V dropped 5 bases and J dropped 4 bases, with 23 bases sitting between them. Germline-derived CDR1 and CDR2 are SEHNR and FQNEAQ (reference sequence). CDR3 length: 17 residues. The CDR3 DNA follows: TGTGCCAGCAGCCTAAGGCCTCAGGGGATTGGAAGAGAGACCCAGTACTTC. Translating it yields CASSLRPQGIGRETQYF.

The chain links TRBV29-1 to TRBJ1-1; TRBD1 aligns across 7 bases. V was clipped by 7 bases and J by 6 bases; unmatched bases: 8. CDR1 SQVTM and CDR2 ANQGSEA come from the germline V gene. CDR3 length: 12 residues. The CDR3 DNA is TGCAGCGGTGGACAGGCGAGGGCTGAAGCTTTCTTT. It encodes CSGGQARAEAFF. The full variable domain, its missing parts supplied by reference TRBV29-1 and TRBJ1-1, is SAVISQKPSRDICQRGTSLTIQCQVDSQVTMMFWYRQQPGQSLTLIATANQGSEATYESGFVIDKFPISRPNLTFSTLTVSNMSPEDSSIYLCSGGQARAEAFFGQGTRLTVV.

The chain employs TRBV9 and TRBJ2-2; no definite D call. The CDR3 spans 15 residues. V was trimmed by 6 bases and J by 0 bases, leaving 12 bases between them. Looked up from germline, CDR1 is SGDLS and CDR2 is YYNGEE. The CDR3 region is CASTYSPANTGELFF. In DNA, the CDR3 is TGTGCCAGCACGTACAGTCCCGCGAACACCGGGGAGCTGTTTTTT.

This clone was detected a few times. The genes are TRBV5-1 and TRBJ2-5, with 8 bases fitting TRBD1. Trimming at V came to 4 bases and at J to 4 bases, leaving 6 bases not matched to a gene. CDR1 SGHRS and CDR2 YFSETQ come from the germline V gene. This CDR3 is built from 14 residues. CDR3 coding DNA: TGCGCCAGCAGCCCGTGGACAGGGAGAGAGACCCAGTACTTC. It is translated as CASSPWTGRETQYF.

V gene TRBV2 combines with J gene TRBJ2-1; D is perhaps TRBD1 (6 bases). CDR1 and CDR2 (germline): SNHLY, FYNNEI. Trimming stripped 7 bases from V and 5 bases from J, with 15 bases between. CDR3 length: 14 amino acids. For the CDR3, the DNA is TGTGCCAGCAAGAGGGGGAATGTAAACAATGAGCAGTTCTTC. It codes for CASKRGNVNNEQFF.

The chain is built from TRBV5-1 and TRBJ1-5; possible D gene TRBD1, 5 bases. CDR1 is SGHRS, CDR2 YFSETQ, per germline. V was clipped by 2 bases and J by 6 bases, with 9 bases between them. The CDR3 is 13 amino acids. The CDR3 region is CASSFGGAQPQHF. The CDR3 DNA sequence: TGCGCCAGCAGCTTTGGTGGGGCTCAGCCCCAGCATTTT.

The V gene is TRBV7-6, the J gene TRBJ2-7; D not certain. Germline assignment: CDR1 SGHVS and CDR2 FNYEAQ. Trimming removed 1 base at V and 6 bases at J, with 16 bases between. This CDR3 contains 15 residues. The CDR3 region has the DNA TGTGCCAGCAGCTTAGAGGTACAGCCCTCTGGCGAGCAGTACTTC. Its translation is CASSLEVQPSGEQYF.

This clone came up a few times. V usage is TRBV28 and J usage is TRBJ2-7, with D perhaps TRBD1 (6 bases). Germline CDR1 MDHEN, CDR2 SYDVKM. This CDR3 spans 15 amino acids. Between the trimmed V and J ends, which lost 2 bases and 2 bases, there was a span of 13 bases. In DNA, the CDR3 is TGTGCCAGCAGTTTAAAGGGGACACGGACCTACGAGCAGTACTTC. It is translated as CASSLKGTRTYEQYF.

The genes are TRBV4-3 and TRBJ2-3, with 7 bases matching TRBD1. The V gene end was trimmed by 1 base and the J gene end by 3 bases; junction bases not matched to a gene: 4. Germline V lookup: CDR1 LGHNA, CDR2 YSLEER. The CDR3 contains 15 residues. The CDR3 DNA follows: TGCGCCAGCAGCCAAGCATTACAGGGGACAGATACGCAGTATTTT. Its protein is CASSQALQGTDTQYF.

The chain carries TRBV2 and TRBJ1-5; perhaps TRBD1 as D (6 bases). V lost 6 bases and J 6 bases, leaving 15 bases between the germline ends. Germline V gene sequence: CDR1 SNHLY, CDR2 FYNNEI. The CDR3 spans 14 residues. CDR3 region: CASSQGIGAQPQHF. The DNA of the CDR3 is TGTGCCAGCAGCCAGGGGATCGGGGCTCAGCCCCAGCATTTT.

The table lists this clone with a few counts. The rearrangement links TRBV6-6 to TRBJ1-2; the D is unclear. Germline lookup yields CDR1 MNHNY and CDR2 SVGAGI (reference sequence). This CDR3 has 16 amino acids. The V and J ends lost 5 bases and 6 bases respectively, with 22 bases between them. CDR3 in DNA: TGTGCCAGCAGTCCTCGGGCGGTTCGGGATATGGATGGCTACACCTTC. It translates to CASSPRAVRDMDGYTF.

The chain uses TRBV6-6 and TRBJ1-6; 10 bases align to TRBD1. The CDR3 totals 14 residues. CDR1 MNHNY and CDR2 SVGAGI come from the germline V gene (reference sequence). The V segment lost 4 bases and the J segment 11 bases; nucleotides outside the gene matches: 5. The CDR3: CASSFGQGGPPLHF. CDR3 DNA sequence: TGTGCCAGCAGTTTCGGACAGGGGGGACCACCCCTCCACTTT.

The table lists this clone with a few counts. The chain combines TRBV5-4 with TRBJ2-3; the D is unclear. The length of the CDR3 is 16 residues. With 4 bases removed from V and 0 bases from J, the gap between germline ends came to 15 bases. Germline V lookup: CDR1 SGHNT, CDR2 YYREEE (reference sequence). The CDR3 coding sequence is TGTGCCAGCAGCCCCCCCCAGCGAAGGAGCACAGATACGCAGTATTTT. Its translation is CASSPPQRRSTDTQYF.